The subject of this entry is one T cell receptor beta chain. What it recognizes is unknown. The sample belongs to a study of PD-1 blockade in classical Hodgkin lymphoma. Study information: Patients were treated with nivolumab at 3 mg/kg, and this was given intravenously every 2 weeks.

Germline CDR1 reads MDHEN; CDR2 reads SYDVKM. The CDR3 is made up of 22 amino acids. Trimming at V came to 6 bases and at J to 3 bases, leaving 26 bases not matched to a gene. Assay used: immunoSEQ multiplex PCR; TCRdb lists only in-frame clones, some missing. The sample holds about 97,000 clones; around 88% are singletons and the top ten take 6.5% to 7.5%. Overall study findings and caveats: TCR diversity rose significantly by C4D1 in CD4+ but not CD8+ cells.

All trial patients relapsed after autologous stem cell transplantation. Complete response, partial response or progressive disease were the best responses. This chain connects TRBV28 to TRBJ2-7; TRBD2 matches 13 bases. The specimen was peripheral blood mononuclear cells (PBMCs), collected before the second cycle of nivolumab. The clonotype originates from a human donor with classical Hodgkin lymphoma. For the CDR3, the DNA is TGTGCCAGCAGCTCACTAGCGGGGGGGAAAACTTCTGCCTCAAAGTACGACTACGAGCAGTACTTC. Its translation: CASSSLAGGKTSASKYDYEQYF.